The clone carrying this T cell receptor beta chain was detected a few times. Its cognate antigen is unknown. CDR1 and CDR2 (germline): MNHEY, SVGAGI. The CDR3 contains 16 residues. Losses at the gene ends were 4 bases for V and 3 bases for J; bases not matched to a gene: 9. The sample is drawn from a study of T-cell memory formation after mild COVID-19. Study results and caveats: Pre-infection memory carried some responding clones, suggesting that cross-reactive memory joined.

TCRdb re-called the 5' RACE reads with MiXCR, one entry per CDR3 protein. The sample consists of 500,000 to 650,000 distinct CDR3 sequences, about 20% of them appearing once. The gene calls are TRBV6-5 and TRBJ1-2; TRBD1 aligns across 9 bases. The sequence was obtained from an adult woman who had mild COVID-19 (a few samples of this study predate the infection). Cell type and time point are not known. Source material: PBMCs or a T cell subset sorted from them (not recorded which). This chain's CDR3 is CASSFHTGGLDYGYTF. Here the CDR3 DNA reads TGTGCCAGCAGTTTTCACACAGGGGGCTTGGACTATGGCTACACCTTC.